The source of this TCR beta chain is a study of PD-1 blockade in classical Hodgkin lymphoma (TCRdb year 2020). Looking at the study overall: Nivolumab dosing was 3 mg/kg intravenously every 2 weeks, continuing until either disease progression or unacceptable toxicity. A peripheral blood immune signature of response to PD-1 blockade in classical Hodgkin lymphoma was defined using TCR beta sequencing and CyTOF. Here is what the overall study found, with its caveats: Trial patients with a complete response had baseline diversity similar to that of newly diagnosed patients, while partial responders and progressors had significantly lower diversity. Baseline TCR diversity was reported to be lower in newly diagnosed patients than in healthy donors, and even lower in relapsed/refractory patients. The study was limited to a single clinical trial cohort, and causes of repertoire differences, possibly disease activity or prior therapy, remained undefined. Patients starting nivolumab less than 1 year after ASCT had lower diversity and were excluded from later analyses to avoid confounding by immune reconstitution. By C4D1, a significant rise was seen in CD4+ TCR diversity but not in CD8+ TCR diversity (p=0.0027 vs p=0.16), and the rise was most apparent among complete responders (p=0.02).

Notes on this clone: Its recognized antigen is unknown. One base away there is no much larger clone; base qualities are not given.

Reading the label with the study, this specimen's time point is: cycle 1 day 1 (C1D1), immediately before nivolumab initiation. All trial patients had relapsed after autologous stem cell transplantation, with cohorts A, B and C differing in prior brentuximab vedotin exposure. The trial cohort comprised some 60 patients with relapsed/refractory classical Hodgkin lymphoma whose best overall responses were complete response, partial response or progressive disease. Single-agent nivolumab was administered to trial patients in the multi-cohort phase II CheckMate 205 trial. An independent review committee assessed best overall response by applying the 2007 International Working Group response criteria. Trial PBMCs were collected immediately before nivolumab initiation (C1D1) and during therapy at cycle 2 day 1 and cycle 4 day 1. Peripheral blood was collected in 8 mL Vacutainer Cell Preparation Tubes, from which PBMCs were isolated by centrifugation and then cryopreserved.

Genomic DNA was extracted with the Qiagen DNeasy kit from unsorted PBMCs and from negatively selected CD4+ and CD8+ fractions. Amplification of TCR beta CDR3 regions was done by immunoSEQ multiplex PCR with primers that anneal to V and J segments. Amplification bias was minimized using a synthetic immune receptor repertoire, and residual bias was removed computationally after sequencing. The paper's data handling went like this. Repertoire diversity was quantified as the Shannon entropy index using custom Python scripts. Unsorted, CD4+ and CD8+ repertoires were analyzed separately, except in combined analyses where CD4+ and CD8+ sequences were merged in silico. A clone counted as expanded when the clone's frequency after treatment rose at least 2-fold relative to C1D1, and clones undetected at baseline were given a pseudocount of 0.5. Singleton clones were defined as clones with 0 or 1 copy at C1D1, and non-singleton clones were defined as clones with 2 or more copies. Clones expanded in unsorted samples were assigned a CD4+, CD8+ or unknown annotation through matching of protein sequences in sorted samples from the same patient. Wilcoxon tests were applied to paired samples to test diversity changes from C1D1 to C4D1. Here the immuneACCESS table is served through TCRdb, limited to in-frame sequences with V and J called. Missing clones are a known gap in these copies; in checked studies unresolved V genes cover under half, and the rest lacks a known reason. D and trimming come from the DNA, and the V and J calls and clone size come from that table. This sample has about 18,000 clones in its table, and roughly 80% of those were observed once. The leading ten clones occupy more than 20% of the sample.

The sequence came from a human donor with classical Hodgkin lymphoma. This specimen consisted of peripheral blood mononuclear cells (PBMCs), obtained at baseline.

The CDR3 protein: CAISESGRGEFF. The DNA is as follows: TGTGCCATCAGTGAGTCTGGTAGAGGAGAGTTCTTC. The chain uses TRBV10-3 and TRBJ2-1; the D gene is not confidently resolved. CDR1 ENHRY and CDR2 SYGVKD are derived from the germline V gene. Counted from cysteine to phenylalanine, this CDR3 has 12 amino acids. Just the 36-base CDR3 DNA is kept, in frame starting at base 1. V is reduced by 0 bases and J by 14 bases, leaving a spacing of 11 bases between them.